What follows describes a single T cell receptor beta chain. Its antigen is unidentified. The sample is drawn from a study of early T cells in non-severe SARS-CoV-2 infection. Points from the study as a whole: There was a bias toward anti-spike CD8 responses in VDJdb matching, which missed private and CD4 specificities.

TCRdb independently ran MiXCR on the 5' RACE reads; one entry per CDR3 protein. Of tens of thousands of distinct CDR3 sequences in the sample, 16% are singletons; the top ten hold 4.5% to 6.5%. Germline values: CDR1 SGHRS, CDR2 YFSETQ. CDR3 length: 15 residues. Deletions cut 4 bases from V and 5 bases from J, with 15 bases between. Sequencing used whole blood, obtained at baseline. The clonotype originates from an adult who was a healthcare worker with PCR-confirmed SARS-CoV-2 infection or an uninfected control (not recorded which). The chain carries TRBV5-1 and TRBJ2-2, with D possibly matching TRBD2 (6 bases). The CDR3 reads CASSTEAGQTGELFF. The DNA of the CDR3 is TGCGCCAGCAGCACCGAAGCGGGCCAAACCGGGGAGCTGTTTTTT.